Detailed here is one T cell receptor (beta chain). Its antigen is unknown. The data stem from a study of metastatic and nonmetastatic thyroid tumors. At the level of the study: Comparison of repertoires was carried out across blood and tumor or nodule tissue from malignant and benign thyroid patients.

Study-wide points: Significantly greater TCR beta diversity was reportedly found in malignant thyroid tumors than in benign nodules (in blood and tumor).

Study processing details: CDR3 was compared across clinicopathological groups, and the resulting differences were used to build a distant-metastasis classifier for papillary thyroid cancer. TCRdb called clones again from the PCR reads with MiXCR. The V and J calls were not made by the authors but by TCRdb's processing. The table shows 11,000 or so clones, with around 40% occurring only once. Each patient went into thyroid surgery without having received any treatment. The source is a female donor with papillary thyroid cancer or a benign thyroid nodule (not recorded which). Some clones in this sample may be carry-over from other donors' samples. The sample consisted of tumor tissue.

CDR3 DNA sequence: TGTGCCACCAGCCCAGCGGGCCTAGATACGCAGTATTTT. Its protein is CATSPAGLDTQYF. The chain combines TRBV24-1 with TRBJ2-3, with a weak D call TRBD2 (6 bases). CDR1 is KGHDR and CDR2 is SFDVKD in the germline V gene. The CDR3 consists of 13 residues. V was clipped by 7 bases and J by 5 bases, with 12 bases between them.